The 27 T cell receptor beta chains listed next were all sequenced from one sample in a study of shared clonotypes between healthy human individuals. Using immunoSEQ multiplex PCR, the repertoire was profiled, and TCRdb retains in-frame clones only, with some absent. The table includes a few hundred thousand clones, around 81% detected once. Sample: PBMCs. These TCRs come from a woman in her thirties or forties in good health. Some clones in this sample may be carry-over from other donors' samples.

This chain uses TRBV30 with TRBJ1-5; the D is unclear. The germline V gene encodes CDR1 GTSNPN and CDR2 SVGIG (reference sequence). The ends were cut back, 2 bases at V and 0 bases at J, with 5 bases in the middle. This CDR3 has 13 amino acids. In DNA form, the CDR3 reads TGTGCCTGGAGTATAAATAGCAATCAGCCCCAGCATTTT. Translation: CAWSINSNQPQHF. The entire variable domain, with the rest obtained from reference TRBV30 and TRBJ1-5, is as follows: SQTIHQWPATLVQPVGSPLSLECTVEGTSNPNLYWYRQAAGRGLQLLFYSVGIGQISSEVPQNLSASRPQDRQFILSSKKLLLSDSGFYLCAWSINSNQPQHFGDGTRLSIL.

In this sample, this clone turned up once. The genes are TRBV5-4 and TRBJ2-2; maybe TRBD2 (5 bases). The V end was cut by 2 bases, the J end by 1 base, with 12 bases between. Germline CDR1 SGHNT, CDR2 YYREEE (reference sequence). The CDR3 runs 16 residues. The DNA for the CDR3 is TGTGCCAGCAGCTTAGGCCGAGGGAAGAACACCGGGGAGCTGTTTTTT. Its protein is CASSLGRGKNTGELFF.

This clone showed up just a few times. The CDR3 reads CASSKWREDVGELFF. Here the CDR3 DNA reads TGTGCCAGTAGTAAGTGGCGGGAGGATGTCGGGGAGCTGTTTTTT. The chain recombines TRBV19 with TRBJ2-2; TRBD2 matches 8 bases. Germline V CDR1 and CDR2: LNHDA, SQIVND (reference sequence). This CDR3 comprises 15 residues. V lost 4 bases to trimming and J lost 7 bases; unmatched junction nucleotides: 8.

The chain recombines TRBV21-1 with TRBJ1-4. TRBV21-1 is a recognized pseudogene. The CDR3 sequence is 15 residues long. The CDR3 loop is CASWGTPSVIEKLFF. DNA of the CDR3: TGTGCCAGCTGGGGGACTCCCTCGGTGATTGAAAAACTGTTTTTT.

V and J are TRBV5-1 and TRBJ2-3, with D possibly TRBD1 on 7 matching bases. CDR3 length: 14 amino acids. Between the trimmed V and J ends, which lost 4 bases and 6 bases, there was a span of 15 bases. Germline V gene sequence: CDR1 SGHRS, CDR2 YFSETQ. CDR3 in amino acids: CASSVTGAGDTQYF. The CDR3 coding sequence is TGCGCCAGCAGCGTCACAGGGGCGGGGGATACGCAGTATTTT.

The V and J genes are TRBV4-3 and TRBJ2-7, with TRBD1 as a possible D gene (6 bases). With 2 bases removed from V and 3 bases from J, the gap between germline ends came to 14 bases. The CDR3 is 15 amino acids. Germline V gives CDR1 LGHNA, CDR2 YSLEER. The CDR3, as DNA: TGCGCCAGCAGCCAACTATTCACAGGGTTCTACGAGCAGTACTTC. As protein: CASSQLFTGFYEQYF.

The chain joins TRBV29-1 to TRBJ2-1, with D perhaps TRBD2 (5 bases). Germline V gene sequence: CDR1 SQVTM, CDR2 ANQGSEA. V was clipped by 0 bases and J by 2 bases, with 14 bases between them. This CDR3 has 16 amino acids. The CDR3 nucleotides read TGCAGCGTTGAAGATCTTGAGGTGGAGGCCTACAATGAGCAGTTCTTC. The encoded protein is CSVEDLEVEAYNEQFF.

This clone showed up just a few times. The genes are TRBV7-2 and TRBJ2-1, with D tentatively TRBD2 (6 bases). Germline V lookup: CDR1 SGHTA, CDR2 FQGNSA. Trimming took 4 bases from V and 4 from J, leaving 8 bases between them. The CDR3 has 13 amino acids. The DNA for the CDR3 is TGTGCCAGCAGCTATGGGAGGTACAATGAGCAGTTCTTC. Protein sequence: CASSYGRYNEQFF.

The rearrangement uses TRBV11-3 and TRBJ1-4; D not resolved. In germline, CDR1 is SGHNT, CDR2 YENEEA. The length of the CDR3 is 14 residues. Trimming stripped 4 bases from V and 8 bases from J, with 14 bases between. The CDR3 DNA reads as TGTGCCAGCAGCTCAACCGGCGGGCGAGAAAAACTGTTTTTT. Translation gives CASSSTGGREKLFF.

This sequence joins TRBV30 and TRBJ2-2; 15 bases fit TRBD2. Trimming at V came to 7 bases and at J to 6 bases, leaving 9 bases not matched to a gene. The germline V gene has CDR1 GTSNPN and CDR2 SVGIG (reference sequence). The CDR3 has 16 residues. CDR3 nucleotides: TGTGCCTCCTTTGGACTAGCGGGAGGGCTGGCCGGGGAGCTGTTTTTT. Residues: CASFGLAGGLAGELFF.

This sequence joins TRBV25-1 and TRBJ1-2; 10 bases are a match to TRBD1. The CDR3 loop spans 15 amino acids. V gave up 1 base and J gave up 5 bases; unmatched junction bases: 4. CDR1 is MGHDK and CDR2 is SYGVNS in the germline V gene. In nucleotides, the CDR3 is TGTGCCAGCAGTGAATCCATGGACAGGGGGTATGGCTACACCTTC. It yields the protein CASSESMDRGYGYTF.

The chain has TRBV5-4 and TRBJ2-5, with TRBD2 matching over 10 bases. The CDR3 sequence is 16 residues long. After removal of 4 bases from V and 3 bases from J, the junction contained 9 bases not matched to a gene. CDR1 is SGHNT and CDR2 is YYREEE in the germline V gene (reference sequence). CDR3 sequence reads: CASSTGLAEIKETQYF. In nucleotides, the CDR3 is TGTGCCAGCAGCACCGGACTAGCGGAGATAAAAGAGACCCAGTACTTC. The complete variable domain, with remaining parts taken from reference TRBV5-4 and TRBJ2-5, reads ETGVTQSPTHLIKTRGQQVTLRCSSQSGHNTVSWYQQALGQGPQFIFQYYREEENGRGNFPPRFSGLQFPNYSSELNVNALELDDSALYLCASSTGLAEIKETQYFGPGTRLLVL.

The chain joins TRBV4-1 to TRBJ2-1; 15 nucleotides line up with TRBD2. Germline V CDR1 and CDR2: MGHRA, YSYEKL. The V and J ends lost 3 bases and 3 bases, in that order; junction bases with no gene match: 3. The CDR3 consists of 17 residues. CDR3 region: CASSHLGLAGGYNEQFF. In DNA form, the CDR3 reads TGCGCCAGCAGCCATCTGGGACTAGCGGGAGGCTACAATGAGCAGTTCTTC.

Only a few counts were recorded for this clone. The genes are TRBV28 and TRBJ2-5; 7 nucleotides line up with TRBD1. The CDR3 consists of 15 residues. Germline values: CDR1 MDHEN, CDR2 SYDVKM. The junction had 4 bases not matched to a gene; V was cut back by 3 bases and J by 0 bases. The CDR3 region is CASSLIGGHQETQYF. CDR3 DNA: TGTGCCAGCAGTTTGATAGGGGGCCACCAAGAGACCCAGTACTTC.

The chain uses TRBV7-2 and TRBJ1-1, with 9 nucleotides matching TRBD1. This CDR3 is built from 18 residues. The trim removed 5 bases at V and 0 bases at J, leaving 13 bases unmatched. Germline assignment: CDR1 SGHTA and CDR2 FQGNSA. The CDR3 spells CASSPRAGTGHLNTEAFF. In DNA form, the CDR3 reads TGTGCCAGCAGCCCGAGAGCAGGGACAGGGCACTTGAACACTGAAGCTTTCTTT.

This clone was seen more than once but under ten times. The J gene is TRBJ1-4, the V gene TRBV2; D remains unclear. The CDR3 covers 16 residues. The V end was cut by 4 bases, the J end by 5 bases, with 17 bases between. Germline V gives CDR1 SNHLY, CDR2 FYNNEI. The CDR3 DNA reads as TGTGCCAGCAGTGGGGTTATCTGGGGAACAAATGAAAAACTGTTTTTT. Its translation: CASSGVIWGTNEKLFF. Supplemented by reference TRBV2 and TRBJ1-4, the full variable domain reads EPEVTQTPSHQVTQMGQEVILRCVPISNHLYFYWYRQILGQKVEFLVSFYNNEISEKSEIFDDQFSVERPDGSNFTLKIRSTKLEDSAMYFCASSGVIWGTNEKLFFGSGTQLSVL.

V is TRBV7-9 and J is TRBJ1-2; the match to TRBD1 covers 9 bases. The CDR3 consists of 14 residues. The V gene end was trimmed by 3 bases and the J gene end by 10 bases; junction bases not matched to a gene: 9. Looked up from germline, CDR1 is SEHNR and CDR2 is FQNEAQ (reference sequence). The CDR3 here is CASSFLTGGATYTF. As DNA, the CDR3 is TGTGCCAGCAGCTTCTTAACAGGGGGCGCAACCTACACCTTC.

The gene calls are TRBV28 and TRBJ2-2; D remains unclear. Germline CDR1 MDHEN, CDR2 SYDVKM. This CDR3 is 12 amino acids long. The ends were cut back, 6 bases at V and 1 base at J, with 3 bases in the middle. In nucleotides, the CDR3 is TGTGCCAGCAGGCGGAACACCGGGGAGCTGTTTTTT. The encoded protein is CASRRNTGELFF. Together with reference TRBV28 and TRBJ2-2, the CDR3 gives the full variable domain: DVKVTQSSRYLVKRTGEKVFLECVQDMDHENMFWYRQDPGLGLRLIYFSYDVKMKEKGDIPEGYSVSREKKERFSLILESASTNQTSMYLCASRRNTGELFFGEGSRLTVL.

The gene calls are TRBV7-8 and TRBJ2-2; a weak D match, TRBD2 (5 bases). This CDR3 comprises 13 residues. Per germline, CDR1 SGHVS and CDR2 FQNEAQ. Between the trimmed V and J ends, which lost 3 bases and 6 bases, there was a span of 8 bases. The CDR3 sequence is CASSFSRAGELFF. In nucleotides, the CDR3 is TGTGCCAGCAGCTTTTCGAGGGCCGGGGAGCTGTTTTTT.

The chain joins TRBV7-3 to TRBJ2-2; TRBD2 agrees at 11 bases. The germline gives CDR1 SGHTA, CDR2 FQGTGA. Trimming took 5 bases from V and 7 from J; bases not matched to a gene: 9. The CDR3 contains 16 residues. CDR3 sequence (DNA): TGTGCCAGCAGCCGGAGACTAGCGGGGCTCGGCGGGGAGCTGTTTTTT. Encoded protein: CASSRRLAGLGGELFF. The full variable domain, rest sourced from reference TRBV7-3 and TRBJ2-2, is GAGVSQTPSNKVTEKGKYVELRCDPISGHTALYWYRQSLGQGPEFLIYFQGTGAADDSGLPNDRFFAVRPEGSVSTLKIQRTERGDSAVYLCASSRRLAGLGGELFFGEGSRLTVL.

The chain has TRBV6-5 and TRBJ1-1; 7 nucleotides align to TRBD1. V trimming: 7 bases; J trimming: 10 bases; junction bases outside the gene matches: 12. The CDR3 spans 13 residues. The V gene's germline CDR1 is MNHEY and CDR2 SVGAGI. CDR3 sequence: CASTSTGFLRAFF. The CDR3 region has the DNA TGTGCCAGCACCTCGACAGGGTTTTTAAGAGCTTTCTTT.

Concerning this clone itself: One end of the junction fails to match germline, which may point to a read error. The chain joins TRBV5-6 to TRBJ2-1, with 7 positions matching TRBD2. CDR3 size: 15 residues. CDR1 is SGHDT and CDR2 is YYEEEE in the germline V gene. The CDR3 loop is CASSFDGRAYTEQFF. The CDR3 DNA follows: TGTGCCAGCAGCTTCGATGGGAGGGCATACACTGAGCAGTTCTTC.

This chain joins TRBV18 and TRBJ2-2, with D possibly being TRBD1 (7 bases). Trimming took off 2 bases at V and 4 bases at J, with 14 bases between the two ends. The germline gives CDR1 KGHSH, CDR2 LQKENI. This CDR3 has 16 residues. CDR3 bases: TGTGCCAGCTCACCAAGGAGGGGGCCGGGCACCGGGGAGCTGTTTTTT. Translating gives CASSPRRGPGTGELFF.

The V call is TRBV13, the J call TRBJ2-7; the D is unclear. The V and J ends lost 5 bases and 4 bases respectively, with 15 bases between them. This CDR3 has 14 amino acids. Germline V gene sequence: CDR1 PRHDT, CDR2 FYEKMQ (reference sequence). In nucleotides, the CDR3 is TGTGCCAGCAGCCGAAACAGAATTTTGTACGAGCAGTACTTC. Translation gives CASSRNRILYEQYF.

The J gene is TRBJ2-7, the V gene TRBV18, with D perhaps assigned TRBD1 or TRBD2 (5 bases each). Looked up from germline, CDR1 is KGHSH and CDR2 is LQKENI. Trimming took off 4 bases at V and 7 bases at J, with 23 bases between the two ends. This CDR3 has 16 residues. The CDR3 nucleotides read TGTGCCAGCTCACGAACAACGGGACCGCGGTTTTTGGAGCAGTACTTC. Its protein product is CASSRTTGPRFLEQYF.

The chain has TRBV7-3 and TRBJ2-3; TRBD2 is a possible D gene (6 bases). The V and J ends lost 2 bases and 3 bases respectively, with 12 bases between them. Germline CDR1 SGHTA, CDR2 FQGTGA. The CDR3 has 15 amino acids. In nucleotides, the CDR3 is TGTGCCAGCAGCTTAGGTGGGGGGATAACAGATACGCAGTATTTT. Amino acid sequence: CASSLGGGITDTQYF.

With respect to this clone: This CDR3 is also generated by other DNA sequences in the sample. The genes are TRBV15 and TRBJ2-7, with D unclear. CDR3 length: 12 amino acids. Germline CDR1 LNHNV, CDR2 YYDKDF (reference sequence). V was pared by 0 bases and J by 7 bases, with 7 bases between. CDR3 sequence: CATSRDLGEQYF. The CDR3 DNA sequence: TGTGCCACCAGCAGAGATCTGGGTGAGCAGTACTTC.